This TCR beta chain was sequenced for a study of technical replicates of blood from a handful of donors. The protocol was immunoSEQ multiplex PCR, while the TCRdb copy is restricted to in-frame clones and leaves out a portion. The sample includes about 100,000 clones, approximately 94% of them seen just once. The V end lost 3 bases, the J end lost 4 bases, and 10 bases lay between the germline ends. The CDR3 runs 13 residues. Per germline, CDR1 SGDLS and CDR2 YYNGEE. The gene calls are TRBV9 and TRBJ1-2; D unresolved. What was sequenced was T cells isolated from PBMCs. This clonotype originated in a human donor in good health. In DNA, the CDR3 is TGTGCCAGCAGCGCCAGAGGTGGCTATGGCTACACCTTC. Translating gives CASSARGGYGYTF.